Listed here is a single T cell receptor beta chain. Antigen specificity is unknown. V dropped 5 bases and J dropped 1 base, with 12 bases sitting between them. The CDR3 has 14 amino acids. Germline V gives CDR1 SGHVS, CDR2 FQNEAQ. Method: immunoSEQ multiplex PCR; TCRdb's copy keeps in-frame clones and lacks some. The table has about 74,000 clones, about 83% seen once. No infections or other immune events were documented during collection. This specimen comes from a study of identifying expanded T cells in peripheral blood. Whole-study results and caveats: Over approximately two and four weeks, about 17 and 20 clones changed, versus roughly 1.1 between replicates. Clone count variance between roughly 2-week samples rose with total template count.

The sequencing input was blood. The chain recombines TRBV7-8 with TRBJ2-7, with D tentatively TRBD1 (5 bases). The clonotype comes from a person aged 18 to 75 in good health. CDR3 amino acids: CASSQGRLSYEQYF. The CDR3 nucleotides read TGTGCCAGCAGCCAGGGCCGCCTTTCCTACGAGCAGTACTTC.